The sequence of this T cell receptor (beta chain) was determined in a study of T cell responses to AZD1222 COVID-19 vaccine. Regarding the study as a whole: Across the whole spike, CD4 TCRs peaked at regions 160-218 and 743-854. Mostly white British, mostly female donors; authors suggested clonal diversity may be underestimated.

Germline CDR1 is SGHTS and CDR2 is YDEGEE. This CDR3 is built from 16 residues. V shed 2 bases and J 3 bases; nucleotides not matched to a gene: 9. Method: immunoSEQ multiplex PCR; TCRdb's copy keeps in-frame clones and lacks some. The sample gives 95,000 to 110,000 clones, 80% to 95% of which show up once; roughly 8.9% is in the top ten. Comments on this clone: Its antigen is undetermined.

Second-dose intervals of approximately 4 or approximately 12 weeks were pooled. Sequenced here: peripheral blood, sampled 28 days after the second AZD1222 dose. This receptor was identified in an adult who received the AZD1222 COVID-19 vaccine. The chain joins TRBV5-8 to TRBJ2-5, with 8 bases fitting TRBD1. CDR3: CASSLGVRGLEETQYF. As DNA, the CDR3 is TGTGCCAGCAGCTTAGGGGTCAGGGGGCTTGAAGAGACCCAGTACTTC.